The rows below give T cell receptor beta chains drawn from one sample of a study of T cell repertoires in cytomegalovirus infection. Their antigens remain unidentified. A single record per CDR3 protein comes from TCRdb applying MiXCR to the reads. Among tens of thousands of distinct CDR3 sequences, roughly 19% were seen once, and the ten largest hold roughly 50%. Sequencing was performed on CD8+ T cells from cultured PBMCs, taken from culture after CMV antigen stimulation. The receptors originated from a human donor in good health (CMV status not recorded). Some clones in this sample may be carry-over from other donors' samples. The CDR3 runs from the conserved cysteine through the conserved F or W. A D gene is named only where the DNA matches it firmly. Clone size is stated in some rows and not others, as once, few, many or a class when expanded.

abundance	v_gene	d_gene	j_gene	CDR3nt	CDR3aa
NA	TRBV18	NA	TRBJ2-1	TGTGCCAGCTCACCCGGGACTCAGAACAATGAGCAGTTCTTC	CASSPGTQNNEQFF
many	TRBV7-8	NA	TRBJ2-1	TGTGCCAGCAGCTTAGGTCCCACCCCGGAGTTCTTC	CASSLGPTPEFF
NA	TRBV11-2	NA	TRBJ2-5	TGTGCCAGCAGCCACTACGTAGCGATTTCACAAGAGACCCAGTACTTC	CASSHYVAISQETQYF
many	TRBV30	TRBD2	TRBJ2-3	TGTGCCTGGAGGAGTAGCGGGATCATTCTGCCAGATACGCAGTATTTT	CAWRSSGIILPDTQYF
few	TRBV14	NA	TRBJ2-7	TGTGCCAGCAGCCAAGATAGGAAGCAGTACTTC	CASSQDRKQYF
NA	TRBV12-3/TRBV12-4	TRBD1	TRBJ2-7	TGTGCCAGCAGTTTAACAGGGGACGCCTACGAGCAGTACTTC	CASSLTGDAYEQYF
NA	TRBV24-1	NA	TRBJ2-7	TGTGCCACCAGTGACACAGGGTCCCAGGGCGAGCAGTACTTC	CATSDTGSQGEQYF
many	TRBV6-2/TRBV6-3	TRBD2	TRBJ2-6	TGTGCCAGCAGTCCGATCACTAGCGGGGGGCCCTCTGGGGCCAACGTCCTGACTTTC	CASSPITSGGPSGANVLTF
NA	TRBV7-7	NA	TRBJ2-1	TGTGCTAGCAGCCCGGACAGTCATGCGGGCAATGAGCAGTTCTTC	CASSPDSHAGNEQFF
few	TRBV10-2	TRBD1	TRBJ1-2	TGCGCCAGCAGTGAGGGACAGGGGTATGCAGGCTATGGCTACACCTTC	CASSEGQGYAGYGYTF
NA	TRBV4-3	NA	TRBJ1-1	TGCGCCAGCAGCCTAAGGGGGGGCCTTGAAGCTTTCTTT	CASSLRGGLEAFF
many	TRBV12-3/TRBV12-4	TRBD1	TRBJ1-4	TGTGCCAGCAGTTTTGAGTCAGGGGGGATCCGGACTAATGAAAAACTGTTTTTT	CASSFESGGIRTNEKLFF
few	TRBV13	NA	TRBJ2-7	TGTGCCAGCAGCTTACAGGGCCGGGCGCCCTACGAGCAGTACTTC	CASSLQGRAPYEQYF
NA	TRBV19	NA	TRBJ1-5	TGTGCCAGTAGCCCCCGGGGGACTTCAAATCAGCCCCAGCATTTT	CASSPRGTSNQPQHF
many	TRBV19	NA	TRBJ1-5	TGTGCCAGTAGTCTTGGGGGCTGGCAGCCCCAGCATTTT	CASSLGGWQPQHF
NA	TRBV7-3	TRBD2	TRBJ2-3	TGTGCCAGCAGCTTAAGCGGGGGGGGGGCTGATACGCAGTATTTT	CASSLSGGGADTQYF
NA	TRBV28	NA	TRBJ1-6	TGTGCCAGCAGGTCTCGGGTTACGGGTCGGCCCCTCCACTTT	CASRSRVTGRPLHF
few	TRBV9	TRBD2	TRBJ2-3	TGTGCCAGCAGCGTAGAACCGCGCCCACTAGCGGGATCGGCAGATACGCAGTATTTT	CASSVEPRPLAGSADTQYF
many	TRBV9	NA	TRBJ2-2	TGTGCCAGCAGCGTAGGGGGGGCGGGGAACACCGGGGAGCTGTTTTTT	CASSVGGAGNTGELFF
NA	TRBV11-2	NA	TRBJ1-4	TGTGCCAGCAGCTTGCGTCAGAGAAATGAAAAACTGTTTTTT	CASSLRQRNEKLFF
many	TRBV11-3	TRBD1	TRBJ1-1	TGTGCCAGCAGCACTGACAGGGGGCCGGGGACTGAAGCTTTCTTT	CASSTDRGPGTEAFF
many	TRBV29-1	NA	TRBJ1-2	TGCAGCGTTGAAGCGGCCTCGAACTATGGCTACACCTTC	CSVEAASNYGYTF
few	TRBV2	TRBD1	TRBJ2-2	TGTGCCAGCAGTGTCGCAACAGGGGCGACCGGGGAGCTGTTTTTT	CASSVATGATGELFF
NA	TRBV6-4	NA	TRBJ1-6	TGTGCCAGCAGTGACGGGGATCTGAATTCACCCCTCCACTTT	CASSDGDLNSPLHF
NA	TRBV7-6	NA	TRBJ2-3	TGTGCCAGCGAACTGAGCACAGATACGCAGTATTTT	CASELSTDTQYF
once	TRBV20-1	NA	TRBJ2-2	TGCAGTGCTGCGCGGGACAGCGTTACCGGGGAGCTGTTTTTT	CSAARDSVTGELFF